The next 30 T cell receptor beta chains were all read from a single sample in a study of T cell changes during pregnancy in multiple sclerosis. Here immunoSEQ multiplex PCR was the method, and the copy in TCRdb shows in-frame clones only, minus some. Of roughly 100,000 clones in the sample, almost 95% were seen once. The sample in question was peripheral blood, obtained after pregnancy. Receptors were obtained from a female donor with multiple sclerosis, enrolled in a pregnancy study.

V is TRBV9 and J is TRBJ2-5; D gene uncertain. This CDR3 contains 15 residues. Germline CDR1 is SGDLS and CDR2 is YYNGEE. V gave up 1 base and J gave up 2 bases, with 12 bases separating them. The CDR3 spells CASSVFSLPQETQYF. The CDR3 DNA follows: TGTGCCAGCAGCGTATTCTCCCTTCCTCAAGAGACCCAGTACTTC.

The chain carries TRBV27 and TRBJ2-3; maybe TRBD1 (6 bases). The CDR3 totals 16 residues. Trimming pared 4 bases from V and 4 bases from J, leaving 18 bases between. Germline lookup yields CDR1 MNHEY and CDR2 SMNVEV (reference sequence). The CDR3: CASSSTGIHGADTQYF. DNA of the CDR3: TGTGCCAGCAGTTCTACAGGGATACACGGGGCAGATACGCAGTATTTT.

The genes are TRBV10-3 and TRBJ2-1, with TRBD1 identical over 9 bases. Germline V gene data show CDR1 as ENHRY and CDR2 as SYGVKD. V was clipped by 11 bases and J by 5 bases; unmatched bases: 16. The CDR3 has 16 residues. The CDR3 nucleotides are TGTGCCGCCGCTAGCGTTACAGGGGGCATGAACAATGAGCAGTTCTTC. It codes for CAAASVTGGMNNEQFF.

The V gene is TRBV7-6, the J gene TRBJ2-5, with 10 bases identical to TRBD2. Germline V CDR1 and CDR2: SGHVS, FNYEAQ. This CDR3 has 16 residues. With 5 bases clipped from V and 2 bases from J, the junction kept 8 bases outside the gene matches. In DNA form, the CDR3 reads TGTGCCAGCAGCCCCTATAGCGGGGGGATACAAGAGACCCAGTACTTC. This gives the protein CASSPYSGGIQETQYF. Based on the CDR3 plus reference TRBV7-6 and TRBJ2-5, the full variable domain is GAGVSQSPRYKVTKRGQDVALRCDPISGHVSLYWYRQALGQGPEFLTYFNYEAQQDKSGLPNDRFSAERPEGSISTLTIQRTEQRDSAMYRCASSPYSGGIQETQYFGPGTRLLVL.

This rearrangement joins TRBV7-2 to TRBJ1-3; no firm D call. In germline, CDR1 is SGHTA, CDR2 FQGNSA. The germline V and J ends were trimmed by 1 base and 2 bases, with 12 bases remaining between them. The CDR3 contains 16 residues. CDR3 in DNA: TGTGCCAGCAGCTTAGGGTCGGGTCGGACTGGAAACACCATATATTTT. Translation: CASSLGSGRTGNTIYF.

This clone showed up just once. This rearrangement joins TRBV7-2 to TRBJ1-5, with 8 bases identical to TRBD1. V was clipped by 4 bases and J by 6 bases; unmatched bases: 5. Germline lookup yields CDR1 SGHTA and CDR2 FQGNSA. The CDR3 length is 14 residues. CDR3 region: CASSSDRGSQPQHF. As DNA, the CDR3 is TGTGCCAGCAGCTCAGACAGGGGCAGTCAGCCCCAGCATTTT.

V and J are TRBV28 and TRBJ2-2; the match to TRBD1 covers 8 bases. CDR1 and CDR2 from the germline V gene are MDHEN and SYDVKM. The ends lost 8 bases at V and 2 bases at J; junction bases unmatched: 13. This CDR3 spans 17 amino acids. CDR3 sequence (DNA): TGTGCCAGCCGCCCCCTCCCAGGACAGGGTAACACCGGGGAGCTGTTTTTT. It is translated as CASRPLPGQGNTGELFF.

The chain uses TRBV5-1 and TRBJ1-1, with 8 bases fitting TRBD1. Germline values: CDR1 SGHRS, CDR2 YFSETQ. Trimming at V came to 4 bases and at J to 4 bases, leaving 6 bases not matched to a gene. The CDR3 covers 14 residues. The CDR3 reads CASSPRGPSTEAFF. In nucleotides, the CDR3 is TGCGCCAGCAGCCCCAGGGGGCCCAGCACTGAAGCTTTCTTT.

The DNA of the CDR3 is TGTGCCTGGAGCCGGGTTTACCAATACAATGAGCAGTTCTTC. Its translation is CAWSRVYQYNEQFF. The genes are TRBV30 and TRBJ2-1; D is unresolved. The CDR3 extends over 14 amino acids. V lost 3 bases and J lost 4, with 13 bases in between. Germline V gene lookup returns CDR1 GTSNPN and CDR2 SVGIG (reference sequence).

This clone occurred a few times. The chain uses TRBV5-8 and TRBJ1-5; 7 positions match TRBD1. The CDR3 extends over 15 amino acids. Germline-derived CDR1 and CDR2 are SGHTS and YDEGEE. V shed 4 bases and J 4 bases; nucleotides not matched to a gene: 8. CDR3 nucleotide sequence: TGTGCCAGCAGCCCCGGACAGGTTCGAAATCAGCCCCAGCATTTT. Its protein is CASSPGQVRNQPQHF.

The genes are TRBV2 and TRBJ2-7; D may be TRBD1 (5 bases). V was trimmed by 4 bases and J by 1 base, leaving 11 bases between them. The CDR3 is 14 residues long. The germline CDR1 and CDR2 sequences are SNHLY and FYNNEI. CDR3 loop: CASSANRHSYEQYF. CDR3 DNA sequence: TGTGCCAGCAGTGCAAACAGGCATTCCTACGAGCAGTACTTC.

V usage is TRBV5-5 and J usage is TRBJ2-7; TRBD1 is a possible D gene (6 bases). The CDR3 has 16 residues. The V end was cut by 2 bases, the J end by 2 bases, with 17 bases between. Germline CDR1 SGHKS, CDR2 YYEKEE (reference sequence). The CDR3, as DNA: TGTGCCAGCAGCTTTGGGCCACAGGGAGTGGCCTACGAGCAGTACTTC. Translation: CASSFGPQGVAYEQYF.

The rearrangement uses TRBV7-8 and TRBJ2-7; 10 bases match TRBD1. From germline, CDR1 is SGHVS and CDR2 FQNEAQ. The CDR3 is made up of 16 amino acids. V lost 5 bases and J lost 2; bases outside the gene matches: 9. The CDR3 sequence is CASSPSSGQGAYEQYF. The CDR3 nucleotides read TGTGCCAGCAGCCCTAGCTCTGGACAGGGGGCCTACGAGCAGTACTTC.

The V gene is TRBV11-3, the J gene TRBJ2-4; 9 bases are a match to TRBD1. CDR3 length equals 16 residues. The V gene end was trimmed by 1 base and the J gene end by 5 bases; junction bases not matched to a gene: 6. Germline V CDR1 and CDR2: SGHNT, YENEEA. For the CDR3, the DNA is TGTGCCAGCAGCTTAGGAGGGGGACAGGGAGAAAACATTCAGTACTTC. This gives the protein CASSLGGGQGENIQYF.

The V call is TRBV5-1, the J call TRBJ2-7; 14 bases fit TRBD2. The CDR3 sequence is 14 residues long. Losses at the gene ends were 0 bases for V and 7 bases for J; bases not matched to a gene: 0. Germline V gene sequence: CDR1 SGHRS, CDR2 YFSETQ. The CDR3 sequence: CASSLGLAGGEQYF. The CDR3 region has the DNA TGCGCCAGCAGCTTGGGACTAGCGGGGGGGGAGCAGTACTTC.

This clone was found a few times. The genes are TRBV7-3 and TRBJ2-5, with 12 positions matching TRBD2. This CDR3 spans 15 amino acids. Germline assignment: CDR1 SGHTA and CDR2 FQGTGA. With V trimmed by 5 bases and J by 5 bases, 6 bases remained unmatched. CDR3 amino acids: CASSASGGDGETQYF. The CDR3, as DNA: TGTGCCAGCAGCGCTAGCGGGGGGGATGGGGAGACCCAGTACTTC.

The genes are TRBV5-1 and TRBJ2-3; TRBD2 matches at 12 bases. Trimming at V came to 2 bases and at J to 8 bases, leaving 9 bases not matched to a gene. CDR1 SGHRS and CDR2 YFSETQ come from the germline V gene. This CDR3 region has 16 residues. The CDR3 DNA is TGCGCCAGCAGCTTTTCTCTAGCGGGGGGGCCAAGTACGCAGTATTTT. Amino acid sequence: CASSFSLAGGPSTQYF. Looking up the rest from reference TRBV5-1 and TRBJ2-3 gives the full variable domain: KAGVTQTPRYLIKTRGQQVTLSCSPISGHRSVSWYQQTPGQGLQFLFEYFSETQRNKGNFPGRFSGRQFSNSRSEMNVSTLELGDSALYLCASSFSLAGGPSTQYFGPGTRLTVL.

The V call is TRBV9, the J call TRBJ2-7, with 14 bases that match TRBD2. The ends lost 4 bases at V and 6 bases at J; junction bases unmatched: 9. CDR3 size: 16 residues. Germline V gene lookup returns CDR1 SGDLS and CDR2 YYNGEE. CDR3 protein: CASSLGLAGALSEQYF. CDR3 nucleotide sequence: TGTGCCAGCAGCCTGGGACTAGCGGGAGCCCTTAGCGAGCAGTACTTC.

The chain combines TRBV5-5 with TRBJ1-1; perhaps TRBD1 as D (5 bases). Between the trimmed V and J ends, which lost 4 bases and 5 bases, there was a span of 21 bases. The CDR3 sequence is 16 residues long. From germline, CDR1 is SGHKS and CDR2 YYEKEE (reference sequence). The CDR3 DNA is TGTGCCAGCAGCCCAGGACGGTTCTCCGGGGGTACTGAAGCTTTCTTT. It translates to CASSPGRFSGGTEAFF.

V and J are TRBV14 and TRBJ2-1, with a tentative D call TRBD2 (5 bases). The V and J ends lost 0 bases and 14 bases respectively, with 14 bases between them. Germline V CDR1 and CDR2: SGHDN, FVKESK. The CDR3 length is 13 residues. The CDR3 loop is CASSQDLRELEFF. For the CDR3, the DNA is TGTGCCAGCAGCCAAGATCTTAGGGAGTTAGAGTTCTTC.

The chain employs TRBV30 and TRBJ2-3, with TRBD1 matching 7 bases. J lost 3 bases, V lost 1 base, and 1 base had no gene match. Germline CDR1 and CDR2: GTSNPN and SVGIG (reference sequence). CDR3 length: 13 residues. The DNA for the CDR3 is TGTGCCTGGAGTGGGGACAGAACAGATACGCAGTATTTT. Protein: CAWSGDRTDTQYF.

This CDR3 is CASSLARAGDNEQFF. CDR3 in DNA: TGCGCCAGCAGCTTGGCCAGAGCAGGGGACAATGAGCAGTTCTTC. The genes are TRBV5-1 and TRBJ2-1; tentative D call: TRBD1 (6 bases). The CDR3 runs to 15 residues. The V and J ends lost 0 bases and 5 bases respectively, with 12 bases between them. Germline V gene sequence: CDR1 SGHRS, CDR2 YFSETQ.

The rearrangement uses TRBV7-9 and TRBJ2-2; 7 bases map to TRBD1. The length of the CDR3 is 16 residues. Unmatched junction bases numbered 5, after V lost 2 bases and J lost 2 bases. Germline loops: CDR1 SEHNR, CDR2 FQNEAQ (reference sequence). CDR3 region: CASSLIGGENTGELFF. The CDR3, as DNA: TGTGCCAGCAGCTTAATAGGGGGCGAAAACACCGGGGAGCTGTTTTTT.

CDR3 nucleotide sequence: TGCGCCAGCAGCCAAGAACCGCGGACAAACTATGGCTACACCTTC. As protein: CASSQEPRTNYGYTF. This rearrangement joins TRBV4-3 to TRBJ1-2; a possible D gene is TRBD1 (5 bases). The germline V gene encodes CDR1 LGHNA and CDR2 YSLEER. V shed 0 bases and J shed 2 bases, with 10 bases lying between them. The CDR3 is made up of 15 amino acids.

The J gene is TRBJ1-2, the V gene TRBV5-1, with 8 bases identical to TRBD1. Germline V gene data show CDR1 as SGHRS and CDR2 as YFSETQ. V lost 5 bases and J lost 5; bases outside the gene matches: 11. CDR3 length equals 15 residues. The CDR3 protein is CASRQGSTGEYGYTF. As DNA, the CDR3 is TGCGCCAGCAGACAGGGGTCGACAGGGGAGTATGGCTACACCTTC.

The chain joins TRBV19 to TRBJ1-1; D might be TRBD1 (6 bases). In germline, CDR1 is LNHDA, CDR2 SQIVND (reference sequence). The ends were cut back, 2 bases at V and 6 bases at J, with 13 bases in the middle. There are 14 residues in the CDR3. CDR3 nucleotides: TGTGCCAGTAGTATACACAGGGATACATCTGAAGCTTTCTTT. Its translation is CASSIHRDTSEAFF. The full variable domain, rest sourced from reference TRBV19 and TRBJ1-1, is DGGITQSPKYLFRKEGQNVTLSCEQNLNHDAMYWYRQDPGQGLRLIYYSQIVNDFQKGDIAEGYSVSREKKESFPLTVTSAQKNPTAFYLCASSIHRDTSEAFFGQGTRLTVV.

The chain uses TRBV28 and TRBJ2-7; D not resolved. Germline V gene lookup returns CDR1 MDHEN and CDR2 SYDVKM. Trimming removed 3 bases from V and 5 bases from J, with 17 bases in between. The CDR3 is 15 amino acids. CDR3 sequence (DNA): TGTGCCAGCAGTTTCATTGCCAGGTTATACGACGAGCAGTACTTC. Protein: CASSFIARLYDEQYF.

This sequence joins TRBV4-1 and TRBJ2-1, with 12 bases that match TRBD2. The germline CDR1 and CDR2 sequences are MGHRA and YSYEKL. CDR3 length equals 15 residues. The V segment lost 4 bases and the J segment 8 bases; nucleotides outside the gene matches: 6. The CDR3 spells CASSLTSGSSDEQFF. Here the CDR3 DNA reads TGCGCCAGCAGCCTGACTAGCGGGAGTAGCGATGAGCAGTTCTTC.

This chain joins TRBV5-1 and TRBJ2-7; 8 positions match TRBD1. Looked up from germline, CDR1 is SGHRS and CDR2 is YFSETQ. The CDR3 runs 13 residues. The V gene end was trimmed by 2 bases and the J gene end by 6 bases; junction bases not matched to a gene: 4. The CDR3 DNA reads TGCGCCAGCAGCTTATCGGACAGGGTCGAGCAGTACTTC. Translating it yields CASSLSDRVEQYF.

The rearrangement uses TRBV7-3 and TRBJ2-2; TRBD2 matches at 8 bases. From germline, CDR1 is SGHTA and CDR2 FQGTGA. The CDR3 has 16 residues. V lost 5 bases, J lost 6 bases, and 11 bases stayed unmatched. The CDR3: CASSTLAGKASGELFF. In DNA form, the CDR3 reads TGTGCCAGCAGCACCTTAGCGGGGAAGGCGTCCGGGGAGCTGTTTTTT.